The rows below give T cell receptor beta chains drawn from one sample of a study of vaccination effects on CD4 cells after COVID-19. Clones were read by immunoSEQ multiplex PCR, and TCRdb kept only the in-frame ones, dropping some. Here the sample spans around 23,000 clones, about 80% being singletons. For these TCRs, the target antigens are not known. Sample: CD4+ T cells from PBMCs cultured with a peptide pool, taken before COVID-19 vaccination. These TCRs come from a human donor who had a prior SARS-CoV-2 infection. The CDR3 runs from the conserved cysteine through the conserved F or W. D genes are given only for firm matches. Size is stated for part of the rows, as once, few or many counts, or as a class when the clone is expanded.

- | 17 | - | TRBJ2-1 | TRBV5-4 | CASSFRPEYVPYNEQFF | TGTGCCAGCAGCTTCAGGCCCGAGTATGTACCTTACAATGAGCAGTTCTTC
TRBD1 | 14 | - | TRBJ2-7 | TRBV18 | CASSQGAQTYEQYF | TGTGCCAGCTCACAGGGGGCGCAGACCTACGAGCAGTACTTC
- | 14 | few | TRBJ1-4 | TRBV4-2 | CASSQDEGNEKLFF | TGTGCCAGCAGCCAAGATGAAGGGAATGAAAAACTGTTTTTT
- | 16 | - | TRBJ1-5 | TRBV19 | CASSISTRYSNQPQHF | TGTGCCAGTAGTATCTCAACCCGTTATAGCAATCAGCCCCAGCATTTT
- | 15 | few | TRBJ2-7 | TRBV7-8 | CASSPVRSRGYEQYF | TGTGCCAGCAGCCCCGTGAGGTCCAGGGGCTACGAGCAGTACTTC
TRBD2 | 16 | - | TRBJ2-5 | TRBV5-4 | CASRPGLAGGRETQYF | TGTGCCAGCAGACCGGGACTAGCCGGAGGAAGGGAGACCCAGTACTTC
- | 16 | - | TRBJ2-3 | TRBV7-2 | CASSSSPLASTDTQYF | TGTGCCAGCAGCTCGTCTCCTCTAGCGAGCACAGATACGCAGTATTTT
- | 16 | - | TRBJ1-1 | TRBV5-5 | CASSLDPQGMNTEAFF | TGTGCCAGCAGCTTGGACCCACAGGGAATGAACACTGAAGCTTTCTTT
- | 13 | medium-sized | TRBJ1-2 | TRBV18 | CASSSGRNYGYTF | TGTGCCAGCTCATCGGGGCGTAACTATGGCTACACCTTC
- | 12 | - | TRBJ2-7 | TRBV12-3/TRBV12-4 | CASSLNRDEQYF | TGTGCCAGCAGTTTAAATAGGGACGAGCAGTACTTC
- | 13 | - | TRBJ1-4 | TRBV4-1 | CASSQDWEGKLFF | TGCGCCAGCAGCCAAGACTGGGAAGGGAAACTGTTTTTT
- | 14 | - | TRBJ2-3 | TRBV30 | CAWIREVGSDTQYF | TGTGCCTGGATCAGGGAAGTTGGGTCAGATACGCAGTATTTT
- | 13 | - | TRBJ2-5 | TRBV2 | CASSGVFEETQYF | TGTGCCAGCAGTGGGGTTTTCGAGGAGACCCAGTACTTC
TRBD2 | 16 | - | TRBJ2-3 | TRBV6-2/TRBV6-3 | CASSYSREGPQDTQYF | TGTGCCAGCAGTTACTCGCGGGAGGGCCCCCAGGATACGCAGTATTTT
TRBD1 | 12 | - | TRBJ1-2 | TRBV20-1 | CSASDDRAGYTF | TGCAGTGCTAGTGATGACAGGGCTGGCTACACCTTC
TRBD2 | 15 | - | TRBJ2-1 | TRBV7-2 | CASSSGLSSYNEQFF | TGTGCCAGCAGCTCGGGACTATCCTCCTACAATGAGCAGTTCTTC
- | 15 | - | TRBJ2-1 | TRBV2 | CASSETDRLYNEQFF | TGTGCCAGCAGTGAAACGGACAGACTCTACAATGAGCAGTTCTTC
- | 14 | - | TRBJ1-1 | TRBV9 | CASSLGHMNTEAFF | TGTGCCAGCTCCTTAGGACATATGAACACTGAAGCTTTCTTT
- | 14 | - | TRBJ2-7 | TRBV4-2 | CASSPTVQGREQYF | TGTGCCAGCAGCCCGACGGTCCAGGGGCGTGAGCAGTACTTC
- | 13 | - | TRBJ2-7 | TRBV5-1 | CASSKDPSEEQYF | TGCGCCAGCAGCAAGGACCCGTCGGAAGAGCAGTACTTC
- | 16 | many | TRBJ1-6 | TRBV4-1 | CASSQVLDVDNSPLHF | TGCGCCAGCAGCCAAGTTTTGGACGTTGATAATTCACCCCTCCACTTT
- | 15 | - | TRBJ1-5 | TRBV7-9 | CASSPGTFNNQPQHF | TGTGCCAGCAGCCCTGGGACCTTCAACAATCAGCCCCAGCATTTT
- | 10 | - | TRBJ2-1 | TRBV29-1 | CSVQVNEQFF | TGCAGCGTTCAGGTGAATGAGCAGTTCTTC
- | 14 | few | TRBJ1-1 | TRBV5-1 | CASSLGSSGTEAFF | TGCGCCAGCAGCTTGGGATCGTCGGGGACTGAAGCTTTCTTT
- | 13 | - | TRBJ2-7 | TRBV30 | CAWSVKGLYEQYF | TGTGCCTGGAGTGTCAAAGGTTTGTACGAGCAGTACTTC
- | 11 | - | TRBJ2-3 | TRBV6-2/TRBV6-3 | CASSSADTQYF | TGTGCCAGCAGTTCCGCAGATACGCAGTATTTT
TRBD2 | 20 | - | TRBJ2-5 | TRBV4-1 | CASSHQLVGLLAGRQETQYF | TGCGCCAGCAGCCACCAACTCGTGGGTTTGCTAGCGGGACGCCAAGAGACCCAGTACTTC
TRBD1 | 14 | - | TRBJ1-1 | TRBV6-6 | CASIRGTENTEAFF | TGTGCCAGCATACGAGGGACAGAGAACACTGAAGCTTTCTTT
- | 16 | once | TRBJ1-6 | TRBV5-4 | CASSLAGSSYNSPLHF | TGTGCCAGCAGCTTGGCAGGGAGCTCCTATAATTCACCCCTCCACTTT